This entry lists 5 T cell receptor beta chains sequenced from one sample in a study of read filtering for tumor transcriptome and immune sequencing. From roughly 0.4 ug of RNA, a library with molecular barcoded alpha/delta and beta/gamma adaptors was made. TCRdb re-called the reads through MiXCR, storing one row per CDR3 protein. The sample shows tens of thousands of distinct CDR3 sequences, under 20% of them seen only once. Sequenced input: a population of CD138-negative cells sorted from bone marrow. Every receptor here comes from a donor at least 40 years old with multiple myeloma.

This clonotype came up many times. The CDR3 nucleotides are TGTGCCAGCAGCGTAGTCGGGCAGGGTCAAGATACGCAGTATTTT. It encodes CASSVVGQGQDTQYF. The rearrangement links TRBV9 to TRBJ2-3; D possibly corresponds to TRBD1 (5 bases). The V end lost 0 bases, the J end lost 5 bases, and 13 bases lay between the germline ends. Germline V CDR1 and CDR2: SGDLS, YYNGEE. CDR3 length equals 15 residues.

Note on this clonotype: It is likely a read error, because the conserved phenylalanine at the end of the CDR3 is missing. V usage is TRBV7-9 and J usage is TRBJ2-5, with D possibly being TRBD1 or TRBD2 (5 bases each). CDR3 length: 15 amino acids. Germline V gene lookup returns CDR1 SEHNR and CDR2 FQNEAQ (reference sequence). The CDR3 loop reads CASSLVTGTQGTQYS. The CDR3 DNA reads as TGTGCCAGCAGCTTAGTGACGGGGACCCAAGGGACCCAGTACTCC.

In its sample, this clonotype was seen many times. The rearrangement links TRBV9 to TRBJ2-1, with 10 positions matching TRBD2. V dropped 3 bases and J dropped 10; count of bases not matched to a gene: 10. In germline, CDR1 is SGDLS, CDR2 YYNGEE. CDR3 length equals 15 residues. CDR3 bases: TGTGCCAGCAGCGGGCTAGCGGGAGAAACTTACGAGCAGTTCTTC. Its translation: CASSGLAGETYEQFF.

CDR3 DNA sequence: TGTGCCAGCAGCAGAAGACAGGGGGCGAACACCGGGGAGCTGTTTTTT. Protein sequence: CASSRRQGANTGELFF. The V call is TRBV28, the J call TRBJ2-2, with 9 bases fitting TRBD1. CDR3 size: 16 residues. Germline V gene sequence: CDR1 MDHEN, CDR2 SYDVKM. V dropped 6 bases and J dropped 0; count of bases not matched to a gene: 5.

To note about this clonotype: The germline gene is not matched at one end of the junction; a read error may be the cause. This chain uses TRBV14 with TRBJ2-2, with 10 positions matching TRBD2. Germline loops: CDR1 SGHDN, CDR2 FVKESK. There are 18 residues in the CDR3. CDR3 DNA: TGTGCCGGCAGCCAAGAGTCGAAACTAGCGGGAAACACCGGGGAGCTGTTTTTT. Amino acid sequence: CAGSQESKLAGNTGELFF.